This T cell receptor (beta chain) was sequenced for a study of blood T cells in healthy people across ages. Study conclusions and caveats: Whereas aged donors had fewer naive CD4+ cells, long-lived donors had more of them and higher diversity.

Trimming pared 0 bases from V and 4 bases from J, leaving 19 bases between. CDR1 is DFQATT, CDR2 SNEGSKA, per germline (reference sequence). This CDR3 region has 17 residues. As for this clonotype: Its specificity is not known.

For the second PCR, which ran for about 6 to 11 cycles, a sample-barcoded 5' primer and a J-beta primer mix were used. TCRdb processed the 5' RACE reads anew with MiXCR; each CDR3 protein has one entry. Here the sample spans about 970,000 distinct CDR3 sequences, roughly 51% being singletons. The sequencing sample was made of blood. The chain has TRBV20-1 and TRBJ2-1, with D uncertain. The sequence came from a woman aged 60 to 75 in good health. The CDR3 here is CSARDLTEDPLYNEQFF. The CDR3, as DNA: TGCAGTGCTAGAGATCTGACCGAGGACCCCTTATACAATGAGCAGTTCTTC.